Listed below are T cell receptor beta chains from one sample, sequenced in a study of long-term antiretroviral therapy in people with HIV. The method was immunoSEQ multiplex PCR; TCRdb's version includes in-frame clones alone and lacks a portion of them. Counted here are over 25,000 clones, 65% to 85% occurring once; the ten biggest clones make up about 8.2%. The material was unsorted PBMCs, obtained 3 years after starting antiretroviral therapy. Receptors originate from a man aged 40-50 years with HIV. The CDR3 runs from the conserved cysteine through the conserved F or W. The D gene is left open where the match is weak. Clone size is shown for a subset of rows, as once, few, many or a class of expanded clone.

d_gene	abundance	v_gene	j_gene	CDR3aa	CDR3nt
TRBD1	-	TRBV2	TRBJ1-2	CASRTGNYGYTF	TGTGCCAGCCGGACAGGGAACTATGGCTACACCTTC
-	few	TRBV29-1	TRBJ1-3	CSASPVGGNTIYF	TGCAGCGCCTCCCCGGTGGGGGGAAACACCATATATTTT
TRBD2	-	TRBV4-1	TRBJ2-3	CASSRGTSGSIDTQYF	TGCGCCAGCAGCCGTGGGACTAGCGGGAGTATAGATACGCAGTATTTT
-	once	TRBV7-2	TRBJ2-1	CASSRLDEQFF	TGTGCCAGCAGCCGCCTTGATGAGCAGTTCTTC
TRBD2	-	TRBV5-1	TRBJ2-3	CASSLGASGGATDTQYF	TGCGCCAGCAGCTTGGGTGCTAGCGGGGGGGCCACTGATACGCAGTATTTT
-	-	TRBV28	TRBJ2-7	CASSRGGPYEQYF	TGTGCCAGCAGTCGAGGGGGACCCTACGAGCAGTACTTC
-	-	TRBV18	TRBJ2-1	CASSLDPTSEQFF	TGTGCCAGCTCACTCGACCCCACCTCTGAGCAGTTCTTC
-	few	TRBV30	TRBJ1-2	CAWSVRQNYGYTF	TGTGCCTGGAGTGTAAGACAGAACTATGGCTACACCTTC
-	-	TRBV27	TRBJ2-3	CASSLGGTDTQYF	TGTGCCAGCAGTTTGGGGGGCACAGATACGCAGTATTTT
TRBD2	-	TRBV7-7	TRBJ2-3	CASSFPGRASTDTQYF	TGTGCTAGCAGCTTCCCAGGGAGGGCGAGCACAGATACGCAGTATTTT
-	few	TRBV10-1	TRBJ1-1	CASSQGASTEAFF	TGCGCCAGCAGCCAGGGTGCTAGCACTGAAGCTTTCTTT
TRBD1	-	TRBV25-1	TRBJ2-4	CASSARTGAKNIQYF	TGTGCCAGCAGTGCAAGGACAGGGGCCAAAAACATTCAGTACTTC
-	few	TRBV7-6	TRBJ1-2	CASSLSAGLPLNF	TGTGCCAGCAGCTTAAGCGCAGGCCTCCCATTAAACTTC
-	-	TRBV6-5	TRBJ1-2	CASSYGGAESGYTF	TGTGCCAGCAGTTACGGGGGGGCTGAAAGTGGCTACACCTTC
TRBD2	-	TRBV6-6	TRBJ2-2	CASTNSGGAGELFF	TGTGCCAGCACCAATTCGGGGGGGGCCGGGGAGCTGTTTTTT
-	-	TRBV10-3	TRBJ1-3	CAISEGHPSGNTIYF	TGTGCCATCAGTGAGGGTCACCCGAGTGGAAACACCATATATTTT
-	-	TRBV29-1	TRBJ2-3	CSVGLGQSTDTQYF	TGCAGCGTTGGACTTGGACAGTCGACAGATACGCAGTATTTT
-	-	TRBV6-5	TRBJ2-7	CASSSFSYEQYF	TGTGCCAGCAGCTCCTTCAGCTACGAGCAGTACTTC
TRBD1	-	TRBV30	TRBJ2-7	CAWSTYDREHEQYF	TGTGCCTGGAGTACCTACGACAGGGAACACGAGCAGTACTTC
-	-	TRBV5-1	TRBJ1-6	CASSLEGLTPLHF	TGCGCCAGCAGCTTGGAGGGTTTGACCCCCCTCCACTTT
TRBD1	-	TRBV5-1	TRBJ2-1	CASSLQGTGGYNEQFF	TGCGCCAGCAGCTTGCAAGGGACAGGGGGTTACAATGAGCAGTTCTTC
TRBD2	medium-sized	TRBV7-3	TRBJ2-3	CASSSSGTSGGAFSTDTQYF	TGTGCCAGCAGCTCCTCCGGGACTAGCGGGGGGGCATTCAGCACAGATACGCAGTATTTT
TRBD2	-	TRBV15	TRBJ2-3	CATSSGGASTDTQYF	TGTGCCACCAGCAGCGGGGGGGCTAGCACAGATACGCAGTATTTT
-	once	TRBV11-2	TRBJ2-2	CASSLQGWDTGELFF	TGTGCCAGCAGCCTACAGGGCTGGGACACCGGGGAGCTGTTTTTT
-	-	TRBV6-5	TRBJ1-2	CASKAGGGGYTF	TGTGCCAGCAAGGCCGGGGGCGGTGGCTACACCTTC
-	once	TRBV2	TRBJ2-1	CASSDGLQGVYNEQFF	TGTGCCAGCAGCGACGGCCTACAGGGAGTATACAATGAGCAGTTCTTC
TRBD2	-	TRBV9	TRBJ2-7	CASSVGLAGHYEQYF	TGTGCCAGCAGCGTAGGACTAGCGGGCCACTACGAGCAGTACTTC
-	-	TRBV7-9	TRBJ2-7	CASSSGTPSSYEQYF	TGTGCCAGCAGCTCGGGAACCCCGAGCTCCTACGAGCAGTACTTC
-	-	TRBV5-1	TRBJ2-3	CASSLGQQRADTQYF	TGCGCCAGCAGCCTGGGCCAACAGCGCGCAGATACGCAGTATTTT
-	-	TRBV5-6	TRBJ2-5	CASTPSGLRETQYF	TGTGCCAGCACCCCTTCGGGACTCCGGGAGACCCAGTACTTC
-	few	TRBV6-5	TRBJ1-1	CASIQGGAAFF	TGTGCCAGCATCCAGGGCGGGGCGGCTTTCTTT
-	few	TRBV27	TRBJ1-5	CASRPGATNQPQHF	TGTGCCAGCAGACCGGGCGCTACCAATCAGCCCCAGCATTTT
-	-	TRBV5-4	TRBJ2-1	CASSFAVSGNEQFF	TGTGCCAGCAGCTTCGCGGTGAGCGGAAATGAGCAGTTCTTC
-	-	TRBV7-9	TRBJ2-5	CASSWGFGTQYF	TGTGCCAGCAGCTGGGGATTTGGGACCCAGTACTTC
-	-	TRBV5-7	TRBJ1-1	CASSRRVESNTEAFF	TGTGCCAGCAGCCGCAGGGTAGAATCGAACACTGAAGCTTTCTTT
-	-	TRBV28	TRBJ1-6	CASTPFGGPTSPLHF	TGTGCCAGCACCCCTTTTGGGGGACCTACTTCACCCCTCCACTTT
-	-	TRBV27	TRBJ2-5	CASSLFPGSETQYF	TGTGCCAGCAGTTTATTTCCCGGGTCGGAGACCCAGTACTTC
-	-	TRBV19	TRBJ2-6	CASNRNGGVGANVLTF	TGTGCCAGTAATAGGAACGGGGGCGTCGGGGCCAACGTCCTGACTTTC
TRBD2	-	TRBV29-1	TRBJ2-1	CSVHVGTRSINEQFF	TGCAGCGTTCATGTCGGGACTAGATCCATCAATGAGCAGTTCTTC
-	-	TRBV10-3	TRBJ1-2	CAISESPLGIGYTF	TGTGCCATCAGTGAGTCCCCTTTAGGAATTGGCTACACCTTC
TRBD1	-	TRBV2	TRBJ1-4	CASTRDSANEKLFF	TGTGCCAGCACCCGGGACAGCGCTAATGAAAAACTGTTTTTT
-	medium-sized	TRBV9	TRBJ2-3	CASSEGNKGGTDTQYF	TGTGCCAGCAGCGAGGGGAACAAGGGCGGCACAGATACGCAGTATTTT
TRBD2	-	TRBV7-8	TRBJ2-7	CASSLNTPGGEQYF	TGTGCCAGCAGCTTAAACACCCCGGGGGGCGAGCAGTACTTC
TRBD2	-	TRBV28	TRBJ2-7	CASSYHSGTYEQYF	TGTGCCAGCAGTTATCATAGCGGGACATACGAGCAGTACTTC
TRBD1	-	TRBV7-2	TRBJ1-1	CASSMPGQGDLNTEAFF	TGTGCCAGCAGCATGCCGGGACAGGGGGATTTGAACACTGAAGCTTTCTTT
-	-	TRBV18	TRBJ2-3	CASSEGTQYF	TGTGCCAGCTCAGAGGGTACGCAGTATTTT